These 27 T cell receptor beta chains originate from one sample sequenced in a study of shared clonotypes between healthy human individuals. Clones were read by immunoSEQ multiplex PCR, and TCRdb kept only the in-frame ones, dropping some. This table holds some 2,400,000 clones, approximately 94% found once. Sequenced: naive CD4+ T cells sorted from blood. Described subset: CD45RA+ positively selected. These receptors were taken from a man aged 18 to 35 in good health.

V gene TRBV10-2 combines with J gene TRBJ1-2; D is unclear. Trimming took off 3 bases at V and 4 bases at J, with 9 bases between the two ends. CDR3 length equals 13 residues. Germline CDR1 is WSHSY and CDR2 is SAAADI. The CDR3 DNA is TGCGCCAGCAGTGAAGGAGGAGTCTATGGCTACACCTTC. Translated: CASSEGGVYGYTF.

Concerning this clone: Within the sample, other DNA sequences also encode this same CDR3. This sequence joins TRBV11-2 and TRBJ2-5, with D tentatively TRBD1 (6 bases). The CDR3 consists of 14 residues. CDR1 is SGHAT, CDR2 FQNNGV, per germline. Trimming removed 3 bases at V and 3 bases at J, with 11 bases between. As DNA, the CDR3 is TGTGCCAGCAGCTTGAACAGGGTAAAAGAGACCCAGTACTTC. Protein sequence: CASSLNRVKETQYF.

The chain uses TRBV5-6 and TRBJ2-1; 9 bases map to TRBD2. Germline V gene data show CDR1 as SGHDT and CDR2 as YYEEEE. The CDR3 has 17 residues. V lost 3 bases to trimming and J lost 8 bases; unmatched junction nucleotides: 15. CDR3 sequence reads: CASSYFPEREVQDEQFF. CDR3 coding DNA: TGTGCCAGCAGCTATTTTCCGGAGCGGGAGGTCCAAGATGAGCAGTTCTTC. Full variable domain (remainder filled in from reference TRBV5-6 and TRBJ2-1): DAGVTQSPTHLIKTRGQQVTLRCSPKSGHDTVSWYQQALGQGPQFIFQYYEEEERQRGNFPDRFSGHQFPNYSSELNVNALLLGDSALYLCASSYFPEREVQDEQFFGPGTRLTVL.

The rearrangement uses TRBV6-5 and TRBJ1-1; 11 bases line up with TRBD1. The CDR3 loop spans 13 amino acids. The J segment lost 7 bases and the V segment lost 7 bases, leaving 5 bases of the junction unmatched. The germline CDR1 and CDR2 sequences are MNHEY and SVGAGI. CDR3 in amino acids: CASKGQGVGEAFF. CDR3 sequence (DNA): TGTGCCAGCAAGGGACAGGGGGTGGGTGAAGCTTTCTTT.

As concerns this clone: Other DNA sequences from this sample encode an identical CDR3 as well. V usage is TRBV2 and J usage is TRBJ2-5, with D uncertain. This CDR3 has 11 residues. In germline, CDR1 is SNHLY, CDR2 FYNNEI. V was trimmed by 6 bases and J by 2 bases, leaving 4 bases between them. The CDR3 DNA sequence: TGTGCCAGCAGCCCACAAGAGACCCAGTACTTC. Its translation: CASSPQETQYF.

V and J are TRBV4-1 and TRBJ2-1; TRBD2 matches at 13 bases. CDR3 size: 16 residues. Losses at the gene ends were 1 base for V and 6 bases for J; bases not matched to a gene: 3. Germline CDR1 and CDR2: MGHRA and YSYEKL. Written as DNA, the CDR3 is TGCGCCAGCAGCCAAGCCGGGACTAGCGGGATCAATGAGCAGTTCTTC. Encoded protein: CASSQAGTSGINEQFF.

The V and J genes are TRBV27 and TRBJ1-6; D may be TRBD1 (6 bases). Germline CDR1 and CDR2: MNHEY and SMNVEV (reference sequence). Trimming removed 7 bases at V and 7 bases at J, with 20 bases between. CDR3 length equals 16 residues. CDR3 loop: CASNPVSGVRNSPLHF. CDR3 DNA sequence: TGTGCCAGCAACCCGGTTTCAGGGGTTCGCAATTCACCCCTCCACTTT.

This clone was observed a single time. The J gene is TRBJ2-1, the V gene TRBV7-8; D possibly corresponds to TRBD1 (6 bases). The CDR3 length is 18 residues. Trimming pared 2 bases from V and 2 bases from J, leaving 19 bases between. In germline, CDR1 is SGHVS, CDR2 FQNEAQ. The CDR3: CASSLPPGDRRPYNEQFF. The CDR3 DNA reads TGTGCCAGCAGCTTACCCCCTGGAGACAGGCGCCCCTACAATGAGCAGTTCTTC.

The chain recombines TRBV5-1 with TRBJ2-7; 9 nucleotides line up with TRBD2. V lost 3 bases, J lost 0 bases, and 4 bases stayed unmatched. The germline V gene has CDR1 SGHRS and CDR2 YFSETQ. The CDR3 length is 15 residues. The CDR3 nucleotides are TGCGCCAGCAGCTCTCTAGCGGGAAACTCCTACGAGCAGTACTTC. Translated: CASSSLAGNSYEQYF. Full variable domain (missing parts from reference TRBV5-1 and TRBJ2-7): KAGVTQTPRYLIKTRGQQVTLSCSPISGHRSVSWYQQTPGQGLQFLFEYFSETQRNKGNFPGRFSGRQFSNSRSEMNVSTLELGDSALYLCASSSLAGNSYEQYFGPGTRLTVT.

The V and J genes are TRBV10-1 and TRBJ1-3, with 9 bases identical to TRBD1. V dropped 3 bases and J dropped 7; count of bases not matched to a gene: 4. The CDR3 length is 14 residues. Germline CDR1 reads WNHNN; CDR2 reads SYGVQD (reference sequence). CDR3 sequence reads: CASSDGTGRNTIYF. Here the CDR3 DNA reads TGCGCCAGCAGTGACGGGACAGGGAGGAACACCATATATTTT.

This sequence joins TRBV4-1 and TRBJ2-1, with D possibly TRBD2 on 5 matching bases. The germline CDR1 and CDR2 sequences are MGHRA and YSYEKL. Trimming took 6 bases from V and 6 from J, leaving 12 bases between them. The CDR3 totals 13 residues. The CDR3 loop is CASRRTSANEQFF. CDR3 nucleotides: TGCGCCAGCAGGCGTACTAGTGCCAATGAGCAGTTCTTC.

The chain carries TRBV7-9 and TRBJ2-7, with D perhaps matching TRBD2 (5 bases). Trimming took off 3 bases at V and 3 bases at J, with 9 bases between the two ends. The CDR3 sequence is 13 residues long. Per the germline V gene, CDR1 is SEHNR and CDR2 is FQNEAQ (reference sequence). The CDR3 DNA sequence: TGTGCCAGCAGCTTGGACTCGTTCTACGAGCAGTACTTC. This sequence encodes CASSLDSFYEQYF.

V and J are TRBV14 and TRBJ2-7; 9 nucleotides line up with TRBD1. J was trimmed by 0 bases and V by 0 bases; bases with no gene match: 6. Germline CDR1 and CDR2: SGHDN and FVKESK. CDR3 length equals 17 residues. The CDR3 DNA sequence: TGTGCCAGCAGCCAAGATTCTTGGGACAGGGACTCCTACGAGCAGTACTTC. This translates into CASSQDSWDRDSYEQYF.

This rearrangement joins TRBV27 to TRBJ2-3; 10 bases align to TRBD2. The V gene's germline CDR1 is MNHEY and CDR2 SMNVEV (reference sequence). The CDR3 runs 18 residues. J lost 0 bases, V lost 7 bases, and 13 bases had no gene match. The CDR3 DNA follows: TGTGCCAGCACCCGGGGGCTAGCGGGGGTCTTAAGCACAGATACGCAGTATTTT. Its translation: CASTRGLAGVLSTDTQYF.

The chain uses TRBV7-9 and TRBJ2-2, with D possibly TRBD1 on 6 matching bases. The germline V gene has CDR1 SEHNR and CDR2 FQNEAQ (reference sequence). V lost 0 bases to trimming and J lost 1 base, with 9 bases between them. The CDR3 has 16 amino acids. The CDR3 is CASSLAGRGNTGELFF. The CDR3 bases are TGTGCCAGCAGCTTAGCCGGCAGGGGGAACACCGGGGAGCTGTTTTTT.

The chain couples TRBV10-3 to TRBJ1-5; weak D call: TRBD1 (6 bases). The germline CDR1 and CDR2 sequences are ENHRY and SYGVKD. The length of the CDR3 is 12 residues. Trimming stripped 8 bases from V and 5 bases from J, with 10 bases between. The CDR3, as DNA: TGTGCCATCCGAGGGGGGGATCAGCCCCAGCATTTT. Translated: CAIRGGDQPQHF.

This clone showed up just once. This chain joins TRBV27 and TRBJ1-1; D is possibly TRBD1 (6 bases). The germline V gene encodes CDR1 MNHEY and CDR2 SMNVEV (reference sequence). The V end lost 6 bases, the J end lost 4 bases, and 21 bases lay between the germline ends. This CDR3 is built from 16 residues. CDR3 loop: CASSRRDTRPGTEAFF. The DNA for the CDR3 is TGTGCCAGCAGCCGCCGGGACACTCGGCCCGGCACTGAAGCTTTCTTT.

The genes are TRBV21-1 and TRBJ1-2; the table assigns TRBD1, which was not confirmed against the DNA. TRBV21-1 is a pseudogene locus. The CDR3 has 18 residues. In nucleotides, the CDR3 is TGTGCCAGCAGCAAATTGAGAGGGTGCAGGGGCTCTGGCTATGGCTACACCTTC. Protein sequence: CASSKLRGCRGSGYGYTF.

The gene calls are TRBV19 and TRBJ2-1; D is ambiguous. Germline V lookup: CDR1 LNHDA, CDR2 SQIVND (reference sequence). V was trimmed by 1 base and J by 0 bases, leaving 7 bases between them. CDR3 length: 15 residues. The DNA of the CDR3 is TGTGCCAGTAGTATAGCGCCGTACTCCTACAATGAGCAGTTCTTC. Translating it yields CASSIAPYSYNEQFF.

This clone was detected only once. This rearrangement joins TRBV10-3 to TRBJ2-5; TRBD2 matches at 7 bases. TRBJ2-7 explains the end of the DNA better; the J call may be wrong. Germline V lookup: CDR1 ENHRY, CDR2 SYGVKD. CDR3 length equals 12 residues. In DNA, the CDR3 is TGTGCCATCTCTAGCGGCTCCTACGAGCAGTACTTC. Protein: CAISSGSYEQYF.

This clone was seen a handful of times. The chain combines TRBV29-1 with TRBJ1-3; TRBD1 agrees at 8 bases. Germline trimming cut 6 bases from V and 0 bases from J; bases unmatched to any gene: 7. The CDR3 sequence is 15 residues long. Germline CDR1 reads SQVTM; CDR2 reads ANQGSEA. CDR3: CSVGTGAVSGNTIYF. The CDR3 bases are TGCAGCGTGGGGACAGGTGCTGTCTCTGGAAACACCATATATTTT. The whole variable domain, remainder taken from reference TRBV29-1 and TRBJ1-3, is SAVISQKPSRDICQRGTSLTIQCQVDSQVTMMFWYRQQPGQSLTLIATANQGSEATYESGFVIDKFPISRPNLTFSTLTVSNMSPEDSSIYLCSVGTGAVSGNTIYFGEGSWLTVV.

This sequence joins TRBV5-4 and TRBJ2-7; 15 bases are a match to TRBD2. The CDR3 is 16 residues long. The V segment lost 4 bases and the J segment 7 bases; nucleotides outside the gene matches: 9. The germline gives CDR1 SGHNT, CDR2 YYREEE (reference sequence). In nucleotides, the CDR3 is TGTGCCAGCAGCCCCCCGGGACTAGCGGGAGGTAGGGAGCAGTACTTC. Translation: CASSPPGLAGGREQYF.

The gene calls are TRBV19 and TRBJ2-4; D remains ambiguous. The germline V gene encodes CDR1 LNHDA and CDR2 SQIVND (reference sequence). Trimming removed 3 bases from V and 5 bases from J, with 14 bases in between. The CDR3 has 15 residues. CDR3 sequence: CASSMHNSPQNIQYF. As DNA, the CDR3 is TGTGCCAGTAGTATGCATAACAGCCCACAAAACATTCAGTACTTC.

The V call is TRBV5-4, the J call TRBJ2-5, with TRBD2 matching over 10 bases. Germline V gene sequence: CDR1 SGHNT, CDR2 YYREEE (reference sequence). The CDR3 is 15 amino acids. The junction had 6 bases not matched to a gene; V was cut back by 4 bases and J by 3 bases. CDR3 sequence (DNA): TGTGCCAGCAGCGGTAGCGGGGGGACGGAAGAGACCCAGTACTTC. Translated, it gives CASSGSGGTEETQYF.

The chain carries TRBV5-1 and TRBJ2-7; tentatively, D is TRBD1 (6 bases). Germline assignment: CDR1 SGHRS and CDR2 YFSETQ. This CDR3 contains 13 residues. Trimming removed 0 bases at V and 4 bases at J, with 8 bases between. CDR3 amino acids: CASSLEGEYEQYF. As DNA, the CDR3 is TGCGCCAGCAGCTTGGAGGGGGAATACGAGCAGTACTTC.

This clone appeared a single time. The CDR3 spells CASSSQGGPTDTQYF. DNA of the CDR3: TGTGCCAGCAGCTCACAGGGGGGACCCACAGATACGCAGTATTTT. V usage is TRBV11-3 and J usage is TRBJ2-3, with TRBD1 identical over 8 bases. This CDR3 has 15 amino acids. Germline assignment: CDR1 SGHNT and CDR2 YENEEA. V was clipped by 4 bases and J by 2 bases; unmatched bases: 5.

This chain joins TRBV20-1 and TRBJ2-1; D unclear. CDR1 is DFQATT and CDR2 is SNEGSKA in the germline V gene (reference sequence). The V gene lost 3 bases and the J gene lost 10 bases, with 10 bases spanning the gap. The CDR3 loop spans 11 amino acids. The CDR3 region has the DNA TGCAGTGCTAGGGCTTTAGGGGAGCAGTTCTTC. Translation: CSARALGEQFF.